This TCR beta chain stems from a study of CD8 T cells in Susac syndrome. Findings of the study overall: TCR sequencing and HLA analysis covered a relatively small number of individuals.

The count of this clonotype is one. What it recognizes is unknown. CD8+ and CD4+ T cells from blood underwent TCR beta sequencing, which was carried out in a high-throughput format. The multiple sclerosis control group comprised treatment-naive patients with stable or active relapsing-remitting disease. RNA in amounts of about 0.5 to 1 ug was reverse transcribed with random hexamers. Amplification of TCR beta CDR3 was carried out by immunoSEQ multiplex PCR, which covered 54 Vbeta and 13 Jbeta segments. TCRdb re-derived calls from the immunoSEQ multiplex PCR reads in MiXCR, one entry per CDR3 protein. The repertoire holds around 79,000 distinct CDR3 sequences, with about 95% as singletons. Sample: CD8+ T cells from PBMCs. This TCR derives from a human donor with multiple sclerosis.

CDR3 residues: CSAQSGEWDQPQHF. The CDR3 region has the DNA TGCAGTGCTCAGTCCGGGGAGTGGGACCAGCCCCAGCATTTT. The chain couples TRBV20-1 to TRBJ1-5; D is perhaps TRBD1 (5 bases). This CDR3 comprises 14 residues. V was cut by 5 bases and J by 7 bases, with 18 bases left in between. CDR1 DFQATT and CDR2 SNEGSKA come from the germline V gene (reference sequence).